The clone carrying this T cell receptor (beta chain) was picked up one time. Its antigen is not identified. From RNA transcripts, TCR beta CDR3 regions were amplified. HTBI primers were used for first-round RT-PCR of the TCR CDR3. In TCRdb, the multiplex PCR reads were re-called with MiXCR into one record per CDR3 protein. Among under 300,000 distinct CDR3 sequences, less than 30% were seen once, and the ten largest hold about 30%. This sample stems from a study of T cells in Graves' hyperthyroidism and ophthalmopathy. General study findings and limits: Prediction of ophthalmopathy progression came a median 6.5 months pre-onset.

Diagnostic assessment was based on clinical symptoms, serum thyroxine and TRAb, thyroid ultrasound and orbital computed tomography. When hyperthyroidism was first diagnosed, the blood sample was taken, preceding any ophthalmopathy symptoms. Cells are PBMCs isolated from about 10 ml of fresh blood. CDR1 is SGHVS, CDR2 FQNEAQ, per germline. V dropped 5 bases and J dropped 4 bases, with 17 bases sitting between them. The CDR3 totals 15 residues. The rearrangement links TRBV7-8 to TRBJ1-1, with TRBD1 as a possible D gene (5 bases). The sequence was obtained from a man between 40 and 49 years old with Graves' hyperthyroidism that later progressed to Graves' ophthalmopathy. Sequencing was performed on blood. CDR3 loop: CASSHPFGGGTEAFF. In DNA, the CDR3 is TGTGCCAGCAGCCATCCCTTCGGGGGGGGCACTGAAGCTTTCTTT. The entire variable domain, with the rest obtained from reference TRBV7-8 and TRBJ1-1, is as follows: GAGVSQSPRYKVAKRGQDVALRCDPISGHVSLFWYQQALGQGPEFLTYFQNEAQLDKSGLPSDRFFAERPEGSVSTLKIQRTQQEDSAVYLCASSHPFGGGTEAFFGQGTRLTVV.